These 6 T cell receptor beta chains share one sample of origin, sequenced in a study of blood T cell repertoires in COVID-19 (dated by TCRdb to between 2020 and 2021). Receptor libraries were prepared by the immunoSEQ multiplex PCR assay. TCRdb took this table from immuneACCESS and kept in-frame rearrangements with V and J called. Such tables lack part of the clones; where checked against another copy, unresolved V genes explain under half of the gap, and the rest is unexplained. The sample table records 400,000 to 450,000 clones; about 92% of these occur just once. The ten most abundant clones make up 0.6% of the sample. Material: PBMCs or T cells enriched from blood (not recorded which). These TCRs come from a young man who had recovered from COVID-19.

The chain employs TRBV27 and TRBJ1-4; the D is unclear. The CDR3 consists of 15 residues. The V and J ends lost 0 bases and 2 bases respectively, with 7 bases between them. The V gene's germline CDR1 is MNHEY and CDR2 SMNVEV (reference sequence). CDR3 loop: CASSLSWSTNEKLFF. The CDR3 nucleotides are TGTGCCAGCAGTTTATCGTGGAGTACTAATGAAAAACTGTTTTTT.

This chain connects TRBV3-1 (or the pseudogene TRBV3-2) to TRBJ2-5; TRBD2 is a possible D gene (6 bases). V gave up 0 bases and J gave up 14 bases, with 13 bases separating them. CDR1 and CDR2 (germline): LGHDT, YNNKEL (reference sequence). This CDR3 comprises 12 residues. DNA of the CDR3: TGTGCCAGCAGCCAAGAGCCTAGCGTTATATACTTC. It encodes CASSQEPSVIYF.

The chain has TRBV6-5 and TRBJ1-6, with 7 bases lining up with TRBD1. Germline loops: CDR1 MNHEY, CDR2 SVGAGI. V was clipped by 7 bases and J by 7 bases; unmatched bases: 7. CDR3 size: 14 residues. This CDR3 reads CASNSDRVNSPLHF. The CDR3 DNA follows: TGTGCCAGCAATTCAGACAGGGTAAATTCACCCCTCCACTTT.

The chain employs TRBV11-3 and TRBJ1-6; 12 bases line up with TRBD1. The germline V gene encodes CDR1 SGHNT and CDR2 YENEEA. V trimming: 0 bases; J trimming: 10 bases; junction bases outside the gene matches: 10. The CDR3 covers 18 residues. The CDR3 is CASSLDRVGDRGPSPLHF. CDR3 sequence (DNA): TGTGCCAGCAGCTTAGATCGAGTGGGGGACAGGGGGCCCTCACCCCTCCACTTT. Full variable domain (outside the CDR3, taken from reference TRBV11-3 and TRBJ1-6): EAGVVQSPRYKIIEKKQPVAFWCNPISGHNTLYWYLQNLGQGPELLIRYENEEAVDDSQLPKDRFSAERLKGVDSTLKIQPAELGDSAVYLCASSLDRVGDRGPSPLHFGNGTRLTVT.

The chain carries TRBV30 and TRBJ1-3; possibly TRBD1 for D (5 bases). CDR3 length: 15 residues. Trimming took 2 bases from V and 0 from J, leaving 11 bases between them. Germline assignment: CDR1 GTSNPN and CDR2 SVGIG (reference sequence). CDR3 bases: TGTGCCTGGAGTCCGGACAACCGCTCTGGAAACACCATATATTTT. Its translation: CAWSPDNRSGNTIYF. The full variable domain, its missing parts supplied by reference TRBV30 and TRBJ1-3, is SQTIHQWPATLVQPVGSPLSLECTVEGTSNPNLYWYRQAAGRGLQLLFYSVGIGQISSEVPQNLSASRPQDRQFILSSKKLLLSDSGFYLCAWSPDNRSGNTIYFGEGSWLTVV.

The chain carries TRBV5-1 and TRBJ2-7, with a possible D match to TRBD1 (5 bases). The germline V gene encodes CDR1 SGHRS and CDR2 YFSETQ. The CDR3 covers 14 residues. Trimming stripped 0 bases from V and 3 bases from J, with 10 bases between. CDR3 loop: CASSLGAGFYEQYF. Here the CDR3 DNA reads TGCGCCAGCAGCTTGGGGGCAGGGTTCTACGAGCAGTACTTC. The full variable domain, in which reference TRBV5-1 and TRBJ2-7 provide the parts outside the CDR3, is KAGVTQTPRYLIKTRGQQVTLSCSPISGHRSVSWYQQTPGQGLQFLFEYFSETQRNKGNFPGRFSGRQFSNSRSEMNVSTLELGDSALYLCASSLGAGFYEQYFGPGTRLTVT.